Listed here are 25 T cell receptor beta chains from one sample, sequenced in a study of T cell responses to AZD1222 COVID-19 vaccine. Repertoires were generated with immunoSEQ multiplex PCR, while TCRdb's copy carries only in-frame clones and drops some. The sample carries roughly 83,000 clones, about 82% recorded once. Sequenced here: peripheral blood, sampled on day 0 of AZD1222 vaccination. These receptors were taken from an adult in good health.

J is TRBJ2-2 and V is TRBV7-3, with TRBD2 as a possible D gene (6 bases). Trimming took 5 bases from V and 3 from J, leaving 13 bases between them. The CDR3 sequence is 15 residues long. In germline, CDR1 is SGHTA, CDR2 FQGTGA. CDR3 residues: CASSAIWRDTGELFF. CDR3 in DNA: TGTGCCAGCAGCGCCATCTGGAGGGACACCGGGGAGCTGTTTTTT. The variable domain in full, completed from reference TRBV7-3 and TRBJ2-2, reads GAGVSQTPSNKVTEKGKYVELRCDPISGHTALYWYRQSLGQGPEFLIYFQGTGAADDSGLPNDRFFAVRPEGSVSTLKIQRTERGDSAVYLCASSAIWRDTGELFFGEGSRLTVL.

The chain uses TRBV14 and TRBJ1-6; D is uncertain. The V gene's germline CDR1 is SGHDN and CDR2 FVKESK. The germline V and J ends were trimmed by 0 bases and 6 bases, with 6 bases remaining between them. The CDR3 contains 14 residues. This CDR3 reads CASSQDWPNSPLHF. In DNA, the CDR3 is TGTGCCAGCAGCCAAGATTGGCCTAATTCACCCCTCCACTTT.

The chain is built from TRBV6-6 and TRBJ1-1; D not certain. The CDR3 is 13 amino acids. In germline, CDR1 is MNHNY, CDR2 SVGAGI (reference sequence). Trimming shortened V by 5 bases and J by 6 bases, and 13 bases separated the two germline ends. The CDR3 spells CASSPSQGSEAFF. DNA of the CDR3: TGTGCCAGCAGTCCCTCCCAAGGCTCTGAAGCTTTCTTT.

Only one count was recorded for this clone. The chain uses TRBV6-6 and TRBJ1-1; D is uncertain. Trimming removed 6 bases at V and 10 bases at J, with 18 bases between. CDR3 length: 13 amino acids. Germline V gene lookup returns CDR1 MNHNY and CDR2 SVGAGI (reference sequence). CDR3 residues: CASRGRPTRGAFF. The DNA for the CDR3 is TGTGCCAGCAGGGGAAGGCCCACGCGAGGAGCTTTCTTT.

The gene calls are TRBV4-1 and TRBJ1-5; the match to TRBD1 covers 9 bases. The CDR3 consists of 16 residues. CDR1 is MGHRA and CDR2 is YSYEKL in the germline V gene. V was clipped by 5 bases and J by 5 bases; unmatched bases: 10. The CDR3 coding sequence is TGCGCCAGCAGCGCGACTCCGGGACAGGGCGATCAGCCCCAGCATTTT. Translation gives CASSATPGQGDQPQHF.

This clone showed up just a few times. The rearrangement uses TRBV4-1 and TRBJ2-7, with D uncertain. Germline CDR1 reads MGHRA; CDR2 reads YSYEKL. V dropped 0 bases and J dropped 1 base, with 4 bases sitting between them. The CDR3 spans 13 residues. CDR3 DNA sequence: TGCGCCAGCAGCCAAGACAGGTCCTACGAGCAGTACTTC. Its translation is CASSQDRSYEQYF.

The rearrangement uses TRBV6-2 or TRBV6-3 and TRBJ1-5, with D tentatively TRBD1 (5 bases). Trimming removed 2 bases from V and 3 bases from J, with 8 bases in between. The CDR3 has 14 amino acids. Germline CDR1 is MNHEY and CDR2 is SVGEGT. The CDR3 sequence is CASSYDSLNQPQHF. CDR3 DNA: TGTGCCAGCAGTTACGACAGTCTCAATCAGCCCCAGCATTTT.

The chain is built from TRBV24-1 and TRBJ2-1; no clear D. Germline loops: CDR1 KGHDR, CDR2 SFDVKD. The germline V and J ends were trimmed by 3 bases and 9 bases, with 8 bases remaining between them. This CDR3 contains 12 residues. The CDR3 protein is CATSDLELEQFF. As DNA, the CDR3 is TGTGCCACCAGTGATCTAGAACTTGAGCAGTTCTTC.

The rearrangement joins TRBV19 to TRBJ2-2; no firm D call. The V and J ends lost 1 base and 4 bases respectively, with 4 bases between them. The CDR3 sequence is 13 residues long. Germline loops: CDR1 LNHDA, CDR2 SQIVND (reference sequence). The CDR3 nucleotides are TGTGCCAGTAGTATAGTGGCCACCGGGGAGCTGTTTTTT. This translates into CASSIVATGELFF. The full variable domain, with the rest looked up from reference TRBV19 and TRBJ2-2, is DGGITQSPKYLFRKEGQNVTLSCEQNLNHDAMYWYRQDPGQGLRLIYYSQIVNDFQKGDIAEGYSVSREKKESFPLTVTSAQKNPTAFYLCASSIVATGELFFGEGSRLTVL.

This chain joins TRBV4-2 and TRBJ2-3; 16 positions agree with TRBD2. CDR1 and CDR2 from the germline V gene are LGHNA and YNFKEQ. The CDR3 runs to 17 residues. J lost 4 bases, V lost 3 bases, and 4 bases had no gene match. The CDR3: CASSQPGTSGRADTQYF. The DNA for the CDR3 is TGTGCCAGCAGCCAGCCCGGGACTAGCGGGAGGGCAGATACGCAGTATTTT.

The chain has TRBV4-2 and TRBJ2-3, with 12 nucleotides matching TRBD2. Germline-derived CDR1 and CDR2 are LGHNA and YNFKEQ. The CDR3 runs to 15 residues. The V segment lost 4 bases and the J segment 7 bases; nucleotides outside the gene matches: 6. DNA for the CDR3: TGTGCCAGCAGCCTAGGACTAGCGGGGCTGCATACGCAGTATTTT. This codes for CASSLGLAGLHTQYF.

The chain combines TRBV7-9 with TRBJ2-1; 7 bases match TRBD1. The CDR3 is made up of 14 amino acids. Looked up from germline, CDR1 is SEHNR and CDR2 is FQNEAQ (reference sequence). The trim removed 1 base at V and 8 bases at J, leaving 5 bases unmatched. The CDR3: CASSLDYQGDEQFF. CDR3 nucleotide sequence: TGTGCCAGCAGCTTAGACTACCAGGGGGATGAGCAGTTCTTC.

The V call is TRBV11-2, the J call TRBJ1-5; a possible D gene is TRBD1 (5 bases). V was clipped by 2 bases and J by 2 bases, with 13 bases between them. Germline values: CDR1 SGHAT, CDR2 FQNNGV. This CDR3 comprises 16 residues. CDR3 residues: CASSLLWDWGNQPQHF. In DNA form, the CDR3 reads TGTGCCAGCAGCTTACTATGGGACTGGGGCAATCAGCCCCAGCATTTT. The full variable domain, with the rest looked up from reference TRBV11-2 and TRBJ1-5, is EAGVAQSPRYKIIEKRQSVAFWCNPISGHATLYWYQQILGQGPKLLIQFQNNGVVDDSQLPKDRFSAERLKGVDSTLKIQPAKLEDSAVYLCASSLLWDWGNQPQHFGDGTRLSIL.

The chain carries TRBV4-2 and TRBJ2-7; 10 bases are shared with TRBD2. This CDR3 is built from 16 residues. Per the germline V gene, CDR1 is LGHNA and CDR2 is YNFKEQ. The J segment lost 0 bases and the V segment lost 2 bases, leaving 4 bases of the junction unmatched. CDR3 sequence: CASSQISGRLSYEQYF. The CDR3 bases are TGTGCCAGCAGCCAAATTAGCGGGAGGCTCTCCTACGAGCAGTACTTC.

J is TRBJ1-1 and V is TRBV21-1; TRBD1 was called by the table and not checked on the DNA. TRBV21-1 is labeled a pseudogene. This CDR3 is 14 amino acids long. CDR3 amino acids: CASSRAGLNTEAFF. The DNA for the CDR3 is TGTGCCAGCAGCAGGGCAGGGCTGAACACTGAAGCTTTCTTT.

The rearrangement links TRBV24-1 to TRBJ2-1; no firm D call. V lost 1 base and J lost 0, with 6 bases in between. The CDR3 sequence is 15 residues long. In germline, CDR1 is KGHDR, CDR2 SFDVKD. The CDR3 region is CATSDFRSSYNEQFF. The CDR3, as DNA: TGTGCCACCAGTGATTTCCGCTCCTCCTACAATGAGCAGTTCTTC.

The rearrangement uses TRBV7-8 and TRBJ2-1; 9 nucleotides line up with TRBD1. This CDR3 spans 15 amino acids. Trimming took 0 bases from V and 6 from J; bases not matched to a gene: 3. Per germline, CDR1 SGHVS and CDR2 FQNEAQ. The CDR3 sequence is CASSLAPTGGNEQFF. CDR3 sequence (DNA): TGTGCCAGCAGCTTAGCCCCGACAGGGGGCAATGAGCAGTTCTTC.

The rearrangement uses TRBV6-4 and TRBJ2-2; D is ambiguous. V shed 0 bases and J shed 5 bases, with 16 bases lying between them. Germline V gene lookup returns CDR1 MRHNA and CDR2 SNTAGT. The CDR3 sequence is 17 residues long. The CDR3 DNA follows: TGTGCCAGCAGTGACTCGAATTACAGAGTATCGACCGGGGAGCTGTTTTTT. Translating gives CASSDSNYRVSTGELFF.

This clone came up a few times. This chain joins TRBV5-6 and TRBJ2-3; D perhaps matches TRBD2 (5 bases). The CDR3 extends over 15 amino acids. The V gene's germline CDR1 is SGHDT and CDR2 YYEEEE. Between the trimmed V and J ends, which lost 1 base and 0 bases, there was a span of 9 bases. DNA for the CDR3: TGTGCCAGCAGCTTGCGGAGGAGGAGCACAGATACGCAGTATTTT. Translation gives CASSLRRRSTDTQYF.

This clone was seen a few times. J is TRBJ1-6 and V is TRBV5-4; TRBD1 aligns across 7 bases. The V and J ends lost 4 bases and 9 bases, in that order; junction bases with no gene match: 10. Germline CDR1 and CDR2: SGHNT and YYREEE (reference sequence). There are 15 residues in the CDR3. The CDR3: CASSPKLGQSSPLHF. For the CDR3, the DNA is TGTGCCAGCAGCCCTAAACTGGGACAGTCTTCACCCCTCCACTTT.

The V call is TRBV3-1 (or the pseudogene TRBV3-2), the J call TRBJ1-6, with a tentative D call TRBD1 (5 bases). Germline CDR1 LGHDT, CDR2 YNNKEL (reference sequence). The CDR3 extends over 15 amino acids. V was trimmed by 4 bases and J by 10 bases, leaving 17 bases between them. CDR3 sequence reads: CASSPSGAPGSPLHF. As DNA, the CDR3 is TGTGCCAGCAGCCCAAGCGGGGCCCCAGGATCACCCCTCCACTTT.

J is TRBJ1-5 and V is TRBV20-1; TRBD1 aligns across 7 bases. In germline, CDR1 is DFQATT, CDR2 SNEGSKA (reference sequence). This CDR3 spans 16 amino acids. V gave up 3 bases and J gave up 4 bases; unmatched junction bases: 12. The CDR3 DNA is TGCAGTGCTAGTTTCGGCAGGGGGATGGAAAATCAGCCCCAGCATTTT. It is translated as CSASFGRGMENQPQHF.

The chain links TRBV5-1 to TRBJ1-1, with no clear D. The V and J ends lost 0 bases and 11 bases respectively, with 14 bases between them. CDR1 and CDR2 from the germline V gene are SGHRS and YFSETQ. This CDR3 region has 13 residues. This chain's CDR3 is CASSLAGRSAAFF. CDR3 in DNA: TGCGCCAGCAGCTTGGCCGGGAGGTCCGCGGCTTTCTTT. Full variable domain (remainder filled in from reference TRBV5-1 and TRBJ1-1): KAGVTQTPRYLIKTRGQQVTLSCSPISGHRSVSWYQQTPGQGLQFLFEYFSETQRNKGNFPGRFSGRQFSNSRSEMNVSTLELGDSALYLCASSLAGRSAAFFGQGTRLTVV.

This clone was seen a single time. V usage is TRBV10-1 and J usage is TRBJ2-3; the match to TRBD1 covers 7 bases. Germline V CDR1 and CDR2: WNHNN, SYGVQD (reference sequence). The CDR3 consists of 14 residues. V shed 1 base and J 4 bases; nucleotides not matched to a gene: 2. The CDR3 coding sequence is TGCGCCAGCAGTGAGTGGCAGGGGGCAGATACGCAGTATTTT. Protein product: CASSEWQGADTQYF.

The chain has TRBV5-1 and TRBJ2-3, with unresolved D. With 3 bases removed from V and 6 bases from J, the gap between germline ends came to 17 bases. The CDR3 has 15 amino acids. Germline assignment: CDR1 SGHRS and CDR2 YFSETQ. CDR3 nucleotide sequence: TGCGCCAGCAGCTGGAACCCAGGTGCCATGGATACGCAGTATTTT. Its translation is CASSWNPGAMDTQYF.